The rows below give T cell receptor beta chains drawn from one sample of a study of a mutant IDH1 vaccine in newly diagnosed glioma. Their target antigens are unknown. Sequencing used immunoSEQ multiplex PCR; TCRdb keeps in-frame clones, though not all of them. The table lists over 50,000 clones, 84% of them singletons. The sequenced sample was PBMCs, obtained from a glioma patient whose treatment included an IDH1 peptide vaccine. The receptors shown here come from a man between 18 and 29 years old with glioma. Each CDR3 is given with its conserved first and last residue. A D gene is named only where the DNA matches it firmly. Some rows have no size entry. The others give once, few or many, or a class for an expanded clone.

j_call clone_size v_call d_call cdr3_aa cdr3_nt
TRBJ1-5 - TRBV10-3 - CATTLSVGQPQHF TGTGCCACTACTCTCTCGGTAGGACAGCCCCAGCATTTT
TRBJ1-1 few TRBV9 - CASSVDGANTEAFF TGTGCCAGCAGCGTAGACGGGGCGAACACTGAAGCTTTCTTT
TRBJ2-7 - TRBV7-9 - CASSTGTGDYEQYF TGTGCCAGCAGCACGGGGACGGGAGACTACGAGCAGTACTTC
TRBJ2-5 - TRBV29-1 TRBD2 CSVVGLALETQYF TGCAGCGTGGTAGGACTAGCGTTAGAGACCCAGTACTTC
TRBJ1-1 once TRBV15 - CATRALTTPNTEAFF TGTGCCACCAGGGCCCTTACAACACCCAACACTGAAGCTTTCTTT
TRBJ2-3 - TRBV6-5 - CASSYSASPSTDTQYF TGTGCCAGCAGTTACTCGGCTAGCCCCAGCACAGATACGCAGTATTTT
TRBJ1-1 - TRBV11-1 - CASSQQGTIPEAFF TGTGCCAGCAGCCAACAGGGCACAATCCCTGAAGCTTTCTTT
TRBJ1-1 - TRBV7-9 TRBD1 CASSLVRGRTEAFF TGTGCCAGCAGCTTAGTCAGGGGGCGGACTGAAGCTTTCTTT
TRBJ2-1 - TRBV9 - CASSEKAAFYNEQFF TGTGCCAGCAGCGAAAAAGCGGCGTTCTACAATGAGCAGTTCTTC
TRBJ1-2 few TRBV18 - CASSPSSGGGYTF TGTGCCAGCTCACCAAGCTCAGGAGGTGGCTACACCTTC
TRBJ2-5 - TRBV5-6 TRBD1 CATNDAKGAKTQYF TGTGCCACTAACGATGCGAAGGGGGCAAAGACCCAGTACTTC
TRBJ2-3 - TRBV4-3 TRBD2 CASSRGRGGSDTQYF TGCGCCAGCAGCCGAGGACGGGGAGGGTCAGATACGCAGTATTTT
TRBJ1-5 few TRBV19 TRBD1 CASRDRGDNQPQHF TGTGCCAGTAGGGACAGGGGGGACAATCAGCCCCAGCATTTT
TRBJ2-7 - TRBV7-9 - CASSLGLSYEQYF TGTGCCAGCAGCTTAGGACTCTCCTACGAGCAGTACTTC
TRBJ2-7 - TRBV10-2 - CASSESLASSYEQYF TGCGCCAGCAGTGAGTCGTTGGCGAGCTCCTACGAGCAGTACTTC
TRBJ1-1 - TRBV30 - CAWSRYAGEMNTEAFF TGTGCCTGGAGTCGTTACGCCGGGGAGATGAACACTGAAGCTTTCTTT
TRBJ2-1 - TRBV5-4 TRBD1 CASSSGTGSYNEQFF TGTGCCAGCAGCTCAGGGACAGGGTCCTACAATGAGCAGTTCTTC
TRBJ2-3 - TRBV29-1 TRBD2 CSVEDLAGGLSDTQYF TGCAGCGTTGAAGATTTAGCGGGAGGATTATCAGATACGCAGTATTTT
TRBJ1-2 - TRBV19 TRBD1 CASSSIGQGIYGYTF TGTGCCAGTAGTTCCATAGGACAGGGGATATATGGCTACACCTTC
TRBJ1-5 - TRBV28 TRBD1 CASSFDRGLGNQPQHF TGTGCCAGCAGTTTCGACAGGGGACTAGGCAATCAGCCCCAGCATTTT
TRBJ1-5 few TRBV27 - CASSFTNQPQHF TGTGCCAGCAGTTTCACGAATCAGCCCCAGCATTTT
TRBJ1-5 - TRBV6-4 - CASSEGSNQPQHF TGTGCCAGCAGTGAGGGAAGTAATCAGCCCCAGCATTTT
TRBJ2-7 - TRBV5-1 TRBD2 CASSLGPGLAGYEQYF TGCGCCAGCAGCTTGGGCCCGGGACTAGCGGGGTACGAGCAGTACTTC
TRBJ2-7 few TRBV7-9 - CASSLEFRYEQYF TGTGCCAGCAGCTTAGAATTCCGGTACGAGCAGTACTTC
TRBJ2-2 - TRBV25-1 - CASSEFHTGELFF TGTGCCAGCAGTGAATTCCACACCGGGGAGCTGTTTTTT
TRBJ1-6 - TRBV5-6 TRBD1 CASSSLTGGSYNSPLHF TGTGCCAGCAGCTCATTGACAGGGGGCTCCTATAATTCACCCCTCCACTTT
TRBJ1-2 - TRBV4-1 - CASSQDTGGHYGYTF TGCGCCAGCAGCCAAGATACCGGCGGGCACTATGGCTACACCTTC
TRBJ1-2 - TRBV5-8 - CASSFMGGASVWYGYTF TGTGCCAGCAGCTTTATGGGGGGCGCGAGTGTTTGGTATGGCTACACCTTC
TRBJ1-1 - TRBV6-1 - CASSVWPNTEAFF TGTGCCAGCAGTGTGTGGCCGAACACTGAAGCTTTCTTT
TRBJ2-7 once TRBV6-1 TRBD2 CASSEAMGGSLYEQYF TGTGCCAGCAGTGAAGCGATGGGCGGGAGTCTCTACGAGCAGTACTTC
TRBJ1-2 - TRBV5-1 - CASRFGALGGYTF TGCGCCAGCAGGTTCGGGGCTCTGGGTGGCTACACCTTC
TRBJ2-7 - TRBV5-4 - CASSHPGSSYEQYF TGTGCCAGCAGCCACCCAGGGAGCTCCTACGAGCAGTACTTC
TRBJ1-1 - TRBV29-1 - CSAIQDEFTEAFF TGCAGCGCGATACAGGATGAGTTCACTGAAGCTTTCTTT
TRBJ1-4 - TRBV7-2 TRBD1 CATHSSRQGENEKLFF TGTGCCACACACTCTTCACGACAGGGGGAGAATGAAAAACTGTTTTTT
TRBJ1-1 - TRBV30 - CAWSWGIRNTEAFF TGTGCCTGGAGTTGGGGCATTCGGAACACTGAAGCTTTCTTT
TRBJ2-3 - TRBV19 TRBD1 CASQTGGSVNWVTDTQYF TGTGCCAGTCAAACAGGGGGCTCTGTGAACTGGGTCACAGATACGCAGTATTTT